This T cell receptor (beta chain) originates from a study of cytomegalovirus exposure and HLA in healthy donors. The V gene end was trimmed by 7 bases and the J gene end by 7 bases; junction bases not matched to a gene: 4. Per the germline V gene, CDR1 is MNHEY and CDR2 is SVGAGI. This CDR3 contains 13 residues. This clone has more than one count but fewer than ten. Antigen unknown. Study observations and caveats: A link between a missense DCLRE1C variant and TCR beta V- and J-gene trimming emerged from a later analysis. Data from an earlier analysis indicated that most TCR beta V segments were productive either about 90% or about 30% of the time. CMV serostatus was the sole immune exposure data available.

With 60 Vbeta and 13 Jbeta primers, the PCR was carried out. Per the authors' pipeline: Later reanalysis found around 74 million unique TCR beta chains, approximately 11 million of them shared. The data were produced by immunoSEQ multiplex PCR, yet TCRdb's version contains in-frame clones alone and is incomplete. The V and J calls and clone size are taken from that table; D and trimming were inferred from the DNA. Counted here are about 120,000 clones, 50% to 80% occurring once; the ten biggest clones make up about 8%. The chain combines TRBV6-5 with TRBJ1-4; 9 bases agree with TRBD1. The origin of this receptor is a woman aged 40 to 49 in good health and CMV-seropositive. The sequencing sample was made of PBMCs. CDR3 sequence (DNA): TGTGCCAGCACCCGGACAGGGGTTGAAAAACTGTTTTTT. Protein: CASTRTGVEKLFF.